The clone carrying this TCR beta chain came up a few times. What it recognizes is unknown. The TCR beta CDR3 regions underwent amplification using RNA transcripts as the source. A set of HTBI primers served as the primers for a first-round RT-PCR of the TCR CDR3. TCRdb fed the multiplex PCR reads into MiXCR, producing one record per CDR3 protein. The table records approximately 350,000 distinct CDR3 sequences, roughly 15% of them present only once. Germline CDR1 and CDR2: SEHNR and FQNEAQ (reference sequence). V gave up 5 bases and J gave up 2 bases, with 13 bases separating them. This CDR3 spans 15 amino acids. Uncontrolled infections, other autoimmune diseases, pregnancy or lactation led to exclusion of patients. Fresh 10 ml peripheral blood yielded PBMCs. This entry belongs to a study of T cells in Graves' hyperthyroidism and ophthalmopathy. Study-wide results and caveats: Within blood appeared most thyroid clonotypes that had expanded above 0.001.

The sequencing input was blood. The V call is TRBV7-9, the J call TRBJ1-5; D is unclear. The clonotype was recovered from an older woman with Graves' ophthalmopathy. CDR3 sequence: CASSPPGARNQPQHF. The CDR3 nucleotides are TGTGCCAGCAGCCCTCCGGGAGCACGCAATCAGCCCCAGCATTTT.